This T cell receptor (beta chain) emerged from a study of glioma-infiltrating T cells. TCR alpha and beta CDR3 regions were amplified from RNA using iRepertoire nested multiplex PCR. TCRdb reprocessed the multiplex PCR reads via MiXCR and lists one record per CDR3 protein. The table lists 17,000 or so distinct CDR3 sequences, about three fifths of them singletons. The CDR3 runs to 14 residues. The V gene lost 11 bases and the J gene lost 3 bases, with 20 bases spanning the gap. The germline CDR1 and CDR2 sequences are MNHGY and SAAAGT. Study-level points and caveats: Tissue-blood divergence was below expectation in non-neoplastic patients, above in gliomas. Only very few CDR3 sequences appeared in both tissue and blood.

As to this clonotype: Its cognate antigen is unknown.

V usage is TRBV6-8 and J usage is TRBJ2-7; D may be TRBD1 or TRBD2 (5 bases each). This sequence originates from a human donor with low-grade glioma or glioblastoma, undergoing nonglioma brain surgery, or in good health (not recorded which). Sample: glioma tissue, nonneoplastic brain tissue, or PBMCs (not recorded which). The CDR3 DNA reads as TGTGCCTCTAAATTCGGGACGGCCGACTACGAGCAGTACTTC. Translated, it gives CASKFGTADYEQYF.